These 14 T cell receptor beta chains came from one sample sequenced in a study of vaccination and CD4 T cells after COVID-19. The antigens for these receptors are not known. The assay that was used to sequence DNA from cultured CD4+ T cells was the Oncomine TCR Beta short-read assay. Via MiXCR, TCRdb re-called the PCR reads, giving one row per CDR3 protein. This table holds approximately 13,000 distinct CDR3 sequences, about 25% found once. Treatment given: roughly ten-day PBMC culture with coronavirus spike peptide pools or control peptides (ViraFEST assay). Specimen: CD4+ T cells from blood, cultured in vitro, collected before SARS-CoV-2 vaccination. The receptors derive from a human donor who received a COVID-19 vaccine.

V is TRBV15 and J is TRBJ1-1; D uncertain. This CDR3 spans 14 amino acids. Germline CDR1 LNHNV, CDR2 YYDKDF (reference sequence). The V end lost 4 bases, the J end lost 11 bases, and 20 bases lay between the germline ends. The CDR3 reads CATSTNPGLQGAFF. The CDR3, as DNA: TGTGCCACCAGCACTAACCCAGGACTCCAAGGGGCTTTCTTT.

This clonotype was picked up one time. The V gene is TRBV5-4, the J gene TRBJ2-7, with D perhaps TRBD1 or TRBD2 (6 bases each). V was pared by 4 bases and J by 0 bases, with 14 bases between. Germline V gives CDR1 SGHNT, CDR2 YYREEE (reference sequence). The CDR3 has 15 amino acids. CDR3 nucleotide sequence: TGTGCCAGCAGCCAGACAGGACTAAGCTCCTACGAGCAGTACTTC. This encodes CASSQTGLSSYEQYF. Using reference TRBV5-4 and TRBJ2-7 for the parts outside the CDR3, the full variable domain is ETGVTQSPTHLIKTRGQQVTLRCSSQSGHNTVSWYQQALGQGPQFIFQYYREEENGRGNFPPRFSGLQFPNYSSELNVNALELDDSALYLCASSQTGLSSYEQYFGPGTRLTVT.

The table lists this clonotype with a few counts. The chain employs TRBV6-1 and TRBJ1-3, with 8 positions matching TRBD1. Trimming took 5 bases from V and 0 from J; bases not matched to a gene: 0. Germline-derived CDR1 and CDR2 are MNHNS and SASEGT. CDR3 length equals 14 residues. The CDR3: CASSTGGSGNTIYF. The CDR3 coding sequence is TGTGCCAGCAGTACAGGGGGCTCTGGAAACACCATATATTTT.

This clonotype was picked up a small number of times. This chain joins TRBV20-1 and TRBJ2-3; 7 bases fit TRBD2. Per the germline V gene, CDR1 is DFQATT and CDR2 is SNEGSKA (reference sequence). J gave up 8 bases and V 6 bases, and 14 bases lay outside the gene matches. The CDR3 is 14 amino acids. This CDR3 reads CSAYLLAGESTQYF. CDR3 DNA sequence: TGCAGTGCCTACCTACTTGCGGGGGAGAGTACGCAGTATTTT.

The table lists this clonotype with a few counts. The chain employs TRBV12-3 or TRBV12-4 and TRBJ2-3; D remains unclear. The V and J ends lost 6 bases and 0 bases respectively, with 13 bases between them. This CDR3 has 15 amino acids. Written as DNA, the CDR3 is TGTGCCAGCAGCAAGCGCTCTCCTAGCACAGATACGCAGTATTTT. Translated: CASSKRSPSTDTQYF.

Within the sample, this clonotype is medium-sized (0.01 to 0.1%). V usage is TRBV6-1 and J usage is TRBJ1-6; D gene uncertain. Germline lookup yields CDR1 MNHNS and CDR2 SASEGT. The V end was cut by 7 bases, the J end by 5 bases, with 9 bases between. The CDR3 length is 13 residues. CDR3 sequence reads: CASIERDNSPLHF. The CDR3 DNA follows: TGTGCCAGCATCGAAAGGGATAATTCACCCCTCCACTTT.

The chain links TRBV24-1 to TRBJ2-1; 10 nucleotides match TRBD2. After removal of 0 bases from V and 6 bases from J, the junction contained 1 base not matched to a gene. This CDR3 has 15 amino acids. The germline V gene encodes CDR1 KGHDR and CDR2 SFDVKD. For the CDR3, the DNA is TGTGCCACCAGTGATTTGGGACTAGCGGTCAATGAGCAGTTCTTC. Its protein is CATSDLGLAVNEQFF.

This chain connects TRBV29-1 to TRBJ2-5, with a possible D match to TRBD2 (6 bases). This CDR3 is built from 14 residues. With 1 base removed from V and 5 bases from J, the gap between germline ends came to 14 bases. The germline V gene has CDR1 SQVTM and CDR2 ANQGSEA. The CDR3 sequence is CSVEVRGSRETQYF. Written as DNA, the CDR3 is TGCAGCGTTGAAGTGCGGGGCTCTAGGGAGACCCAGTACTTC.

In this sample, this clonotype is large (0.1 to 1%). The V call is TRBV19, the J call TRBJ1-1; 12 positions match TRBD1. CDR1 and CDR2 (germline): LNHDA, SQIVND (reference sequence). This CDR3 spans 17 amino acids. Unmatched junction bases numbered 7, after V lost 4 bases and J lost 1 base. The CDR3 here is CASSNRDRGQGNTEAFF. The CDR3 DNA follows: TGTGCCAGTAGTAACCGGGACAGGGGGCAGGGGAACACTGAAGCTTTCTTT.

The rearrangement uses TRBV7-2 and TRBJ1-2, with TRBD1 matching 7 bases. CDR3 length equals 15 residues. Germline V gives CDR1 SGHTA, CDR2 FQGNSA. Trimming took 3 bases from V and 4 from J; bases not matched to a gene: 8. The CDR3 is CASSFAPGTAYGYTF. CDR3 coding DNA: TGTGCCAGCAGCTTCGCCCCCGGGACAGCCTATGGCTACACCTTC.

This clonotype was counted between two and nine times. The chain carries TRBV2 and TRBJ2-3, with 10 bases matching TRBD1. V gave up 4 bases and J gave up 3 bases; unmatched junction bases: 7. Germline CDR1 SNHLY, CDR2 FYNNEI. There are 16 residues in the CDR3. The CDR3 loop reads CASSGRDRGSTDTQYF. CDR3 DNA: TGTGCCAGCAGTGGAAGGGACAGGGGTAGTACAGATACGCAGTATTTT.

The rearrangement uses TRBV7-2 and TRBJ2-7; TRBD2 matches at 8 bases. The germline gives CDR1 SGHTA, CDR2 FQGNSA. The CDR3 consists of 13 residues. Trimming took 4 bases from V and 3 from J; bases not matched to a gene: 2. CDR3 nucleotides: TGTGCCAGCAGCTACGGGGGGGGCTACGAGCAGTACTTC. It codes for CASSYGGGYEQYF.

The DNA for the CDR3 is TGTGCCAGCTCCCGCCTTGGACAGCCCACTGAAGCTTTCTTT. This gives the protein CASSRLGQPTEAFF. V and J are TRBV18 and TRBJ1-1; D perhaps matches TRBD1 (6 bases). CDR3 length equals 14 residues. Trimming took off 6 bases at V and 4 bases at J, with 15 bases between the two ends. Germline CDR1 and CDR2: KGHSH and LQKENI.

This clonotype is deemed large. The J gene is TRBJ2-5, the V gene TRBV19; 10 bases agree with TRBD2. The CDR3 sequence is 15 residues long. Trimming removed 3 bases from V and 4 bases from J; junction bases left unmatched: 5. The germline V gene encodes CDR1 LNHDA and CDR2 SQIVND (reference sequence). The CDR3 is CASSIPSGGPETQYF. The CDR3 nucleotides read TGTGCCAGTAGTATTCCTAGCGGGGGCCCAGAGACCCAGTACTTC.